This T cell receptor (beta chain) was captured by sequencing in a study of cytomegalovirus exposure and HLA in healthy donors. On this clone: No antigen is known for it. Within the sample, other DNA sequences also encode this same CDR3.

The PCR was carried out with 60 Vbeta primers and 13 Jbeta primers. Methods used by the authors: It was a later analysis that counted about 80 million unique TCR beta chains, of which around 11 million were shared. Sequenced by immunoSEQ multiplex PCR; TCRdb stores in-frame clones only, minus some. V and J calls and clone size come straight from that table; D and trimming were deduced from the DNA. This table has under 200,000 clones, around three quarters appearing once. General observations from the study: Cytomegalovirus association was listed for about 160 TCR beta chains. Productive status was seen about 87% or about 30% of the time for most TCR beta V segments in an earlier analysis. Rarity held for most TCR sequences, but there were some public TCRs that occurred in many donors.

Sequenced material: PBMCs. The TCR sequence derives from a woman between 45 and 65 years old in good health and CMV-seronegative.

The CDR3: CASSEDRGSNQPQHF. In DNA, the CDR3 is TGTGCCAGCAGTGAGGACAGGGGCAGCAATCAGCCCCAGCATTTT. The gene calls are TRBV6-1 and TRBJ1-5; 9 bases fit TRBD1. The CDR3 runs 15 residues. The V segment lost 3 bases and the J segment 1 base; nucleotides outside the gene matches: 1. CDR1 and CDR2 (germline): MNHNS, SASEGT.